This T cell receptor beta chain was found in a study of blood T cell repertoires in COVID-19. Looking at the study overall: Spain, Italy and the United States supplied samples that represented acute and convalescent COVID-19. PBMCs, B-cell-depleted T cells, or T cells were the source of the cDNA or gDNA that made up the material.

From germline, CDR1 is MDHEN and CDR2 SYDVKM. V was shortened by 2 bases and J by 8 bases, with 15 bases between the two germline ends. This CDR3 contains 15 residues. As handled by the study authors: Quantification of nucleated cells was approximated via reference gene primer amplification. TCRdb's copy holds only in-frame clones and misses some; the assay was immunoSEQ multiplex PCR. V and J calls and clone size are given by that table; D and trimming were obtained from the DNA. This table has around 110,000 clones, around 90% appearing once. The specimen was peripheral blood. J is TRBJ1-4 and V is TRBV28; possibly TRBD1 for D (6 bases). The clonotype originates from a woman younger than 45 with acute or convalescent COVID-19. CDR3: CASSLLQGDIEKLFF. The CDR3 coding sequence is TGTGCCAGCAGTTTACTACAGGGTGATATCGAAAAACTGTTTTTT.